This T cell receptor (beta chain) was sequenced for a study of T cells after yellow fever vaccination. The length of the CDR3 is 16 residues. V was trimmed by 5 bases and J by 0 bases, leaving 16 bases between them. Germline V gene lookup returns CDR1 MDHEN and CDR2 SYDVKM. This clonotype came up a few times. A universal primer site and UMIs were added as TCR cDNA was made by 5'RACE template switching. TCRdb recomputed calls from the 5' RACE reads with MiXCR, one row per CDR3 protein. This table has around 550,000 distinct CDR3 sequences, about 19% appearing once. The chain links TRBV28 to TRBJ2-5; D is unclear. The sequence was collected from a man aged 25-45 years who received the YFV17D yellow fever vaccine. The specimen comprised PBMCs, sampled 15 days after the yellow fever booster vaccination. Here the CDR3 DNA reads TGTGCCAGCAGTCCGCTGACCCCCCGGTACCAAGAGACCCAGTACTTC. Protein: CASSPLTPRYQETQYF.